Below, 17 T cell receptor beta chains from the same sample are listed, as sequenced in a study of blood T cell repertoires in COVID-19. Produced via immunoSEQ multiplex PCR; TCRdb's table is partial and in-frame only. This table has fewer than 200,000 clones, 86% appearing once. Sequencing was performed on peripheral blood. The receptors come from a man aged 50 to 59 with active or convalescent COVID-19.

The chain carries TRBV15 and TRBJ2-3, with D possibly matching TRBD1 (5 bases). V was clipped by 3 bases and J by 4 bases, with 11 bases between them. The CDR3 extends over 14 amino acids. Germline V gene sequence: CDR1 LNHNV, CDR2 YYDKDF (reference sequence). CDR3 DNA: TGTGCCACCAGCAGTTTGGGGCCCGCAGATACGCAGTATTTT. Translation: CATSSLGPADTQYF.

The V gene is TRBV4-2, the J gene TRBJ2-7, with 8 bases fitting TRBD2. Germline V CDR1 and CDR2: LGHNA, YNFKEQ. The CDR3 loop spans 15 amino acids. J was trimmed by 3 bases and V by 4 bases; bases with no gene match: 8. The CDR3 sequence is CASSPSGTRDYEQYF. The CDR3 DNA is TGTGCCAGCAGCCCATCCGGGACTAGGGACTACGAGCAGTACTTC.

The rearrangement links TRBV11-3 to TRBJ2-3; 8 bases are shared with TRBD2. V was pared by 3 bases and J by 2 bases, with 4 bases of the junction left unmatched. Germline-derived CDR1 and CDR2 are SGHNT and YENEEA. The CDR3 covers 15 residues. CDR3 amino acids: CASSFSGDPTDTQYF. The CDR3 nucleotides read TGTGCCAGCAGCTTTAGCGGGGACCCCACAGATACGCAGTATTTT.

Only a few counts were recorded for this clone. The chain recombines TRBV28 with TRBJ2-3, with 10 bases aligning to TRBD2. This CDR3 has 14 amino acids. CDR1 MDHEN and CDR2 SYDVKM come from the germline V gene. Trimming took 8 bases from V and 0 from J; bases not matched to a gene: 2. CDR3 DNA sequence: TGTGCCAGCCAGACTAGCGGGAGCACAGATACGCAGTATTTT. Protein: CASQTSGSTDTQYF.

To note about this clone: This same CDR3 is encoded by further DNA sequences in the sample. This chain uses TRBV7-9 with TRBJ1-6, with a possible D match to TRBD1 (5 bases). V lost 4 bases, J lost 4 bases, and 8 bases lay in between. Germline CDR1 reads SEHNR; CDR2 reads FQNEAQ (reference sequence). The CDR3 contains 14 residues. The CDR3 here is CASSSGQYNSPLHF. CDR3 nucleotides: TGTGCCAGCAGCTCCGGACAATATAATTCACCCCTCCACTTT.

The DNA of the CDR3 is TGTGCCAGCAGCCACAGGAGGGAACCTGGGGCCAACGTCCTGACTTTC. It translates to CASSHRREPGANVLTF. The gene calls are TRBV3-1 (or the pseudogene TRBV3-2) and TRBJ2-6; a possible D gene is TRBD2 (6 bases). Germline assignment: CDR1 LGHDT and CDR2 YNNKEL (reference sequence). The CDR3 runs to 16 residues. V gave up 3 bases and J gave up 2 bases, with 11 bases separating them.

V and J are TRBV5-1 and TRBJ2-5, with 12 positions matching TRBD1. Trimming cost V 3 bases and J 5 bases; bases outside gene matches: 8. CDR3 length: 16 residues. Germline V gives CDR1 SGHRS, CDR2 YFSETQ. The CDR3 loop reads CASSSGQGAGWETQYF. CDR3 bases: TGCGCCAGCAGCTCGGGACAGGGGGCCGGATGGGAGACCCAGTACTTC.

This chain joins TRBV11-3 and TRBJ2-7; 10 bases are a match to TRBD2. V was pared by 3 bases and J by 1 base, with 3 bases of the junction left unmatched. CDR1 is SGHNT and CDR2 is YENEEA in the germline V gene. The CDR3 consists of 15 residues. CDR3 region: CASSFSSGGSYEQYF. The CDR3 DNA follows: TGTGCCAGCAGCTTCTCTAGCGGGGGATCCTACGAGCAGTACTTC.

V gene TRBV20-1 combines with J gene TRBJ2-7; maybe TRBD1 (6 bases). The CDR3 consists of 11 residues. V lost 4 bases to trimming and J lost 5 bases, with 9 bases between them. Germline lookup yields CDR1 DFQATT and CDR2 SNEGSKA (reference sequence). In DNA, the CDR3 is TGCAGTGCTATGGGGGCCGACGAGCAGTACTTC. This encodes CSAMGADEQYF.

The gene calls are TRBV2 and TRBJ2-1, with D possibly matching TRBD2 (6 bases). Germline lookup yields CDR1 SNHLY and CDR2 FYNNEI. V lost 7 bases and J lost 8, with 21 bases in between. The CDR3 runs to 15 residues. The DNA for the CDR3 is TGTGCCAGCATAAACCTAGCGCCCACTGCCGATGAGCAGTTCTTC. Protein: CASINLAPTADEQFF.

J is TRBJ1-1 and V is TRBV27; D not certain. Trimming shortened V by 5 bases and J by 11 bases, and 15 bases separated the two germline ends. CDR3 length: 12 amino acids. Per the germline V gene, CDR1 is MNHEY and CDR2 is SMNVEV (reference sequence). CDR3 nucleotide sequence: TGTGCCAGCAGTAATGGCCCTGTCTTCGCTTTCTTT. Protein: CASSNGPVFAFF.

This clone was detected once. V gene TRBV5-4 combines with J gene TRBJ2-2, with TRBD2 matching 7 bases. The CDR3 sequence is 16 residues long. With V trimmed by 4 bases and J by 5 bases, 11 bases remained unmatched. CDR1 is SGHNT, CDR2 YYREEE, per germline (reference sequence). This CDR3 reads CASSGTGGEKTGELFF. CDR3 DNA sequence: TGTGCCAGCAGCGGAACGGGAGGAGAAAAGACCGGGGAGCTGTTTTTT. The full variable domain, completed using reference TRBV5-4 and TRBJ2-2, is ETGVTQSPTHLIKTRGQQVTLRCSSQSGHNTVSWYQQALGQGPQFIFQYYREEENGRGNFPPRFSGLQFPNYSSELNVNALELDDSALYLCASSGTGGEKTGELFFGEGSRLTVL.

This clone has just a few counts. The genes are TRBV19 and TRBJ2-2, with TRBD1 matching over 7 bases. The CDR3 runs to 14 residues. CDR1 LNHDA and CDR2 SQIVND come from the germline V gene (reference sequence). Trimming at V came to 5 bases and at J to 6 bases, leaving 6 bases not matched to a gene. This CDR3 is CASSFGTAAGELFF. In DNA form, the CDR3 reads TGTGCCAGTAGTTTCGGGACAGCTGCCGGGGAGCTGTTTTTT.

The chain couples TRBV28 to TRBJ2-2, with 7 bases that match TRBD1. This CDR3 comprises 15 residues. V dropped 5 bases and J dropped 0; count of bases not matched to a gene: 3. CDR1 is MDHEN and CDR2 is SYDVKM in the germline V gene. The DNA for the CDR3 is TGTGCCAGCAGTCAACAGGGGACGAACACCGGGGAGCTGTTTTTT. Protein product: CASSQQGTNTGELFF.

The gene calls are TRBV6-6 and TRBJ2-7, with unresolved D. The CDR3 has 14 residues. V was pared by 1 base and J by 0 bases, with 7 bases between. The V gene's germline CDR1 is MNHNY and CDR2 SVGAGI (reference sequence). DNA for the CDR3: TGTGCCAGCAGTTACTATACAGTCTCCTACGAGCAGTACTTC. Residues: CASSYYTVSYEQYF.

This clone has just one count. This rearrangement joins TRBV7-9 to TRBJ2-7, with D tentatively TRBD2 (6 bases). CDR1 is SEHNR and CDR2 is FQNEAQ in the germline V gene (reference sequence). V lost 3 bases and J lost 6, with 12 bases in between. The CDR3 sequence is 13 residues long. The CDR3 DNA sequence: TGTGCCAGCAGCTTGGAGACTAGATCCGAGCAGTACTTC. Amino acid sequence: CASSLETRSEQYF.

The rearrangement uses TRBV6-5 and TRBJ2-1; 7 nucleotides line up with TRBD1. The J segment lost 8 bases and the V segment lost 6 bases, leaving 4 bases of the junction unmatched. The CDR3 is 12 amino acids. From germline, CDR1 is MNHEY and CDR2 SVGAGI. CDR3 sequence: CASRGTGDEQFF. CDR3 bases: TGTGCCAGCAGAGGCACAGGGGATGAGCAGTTCTTC.